This TCR beta chain was documented in a study of OX40 agonist ivuxolimab in advanced cancers. Findings and limits, study-wide: People who partly responded at 0.1-3.0 mg/kg had some of the least clonal expansion seen. Normalized T-cell clonal expansion was also low in a subset of nonresponders. Among expanded peripheral T cells, antigen specificity went undetermined.

The sampling schedule covered blood at baseline, cycle 4 day 1, and cycle 7 day 1. The length of the CDR3 is 10 residues. Germline values: CDR1 SNHLY, CDR2 FYNNEI. With 6 bases removed from V and 6 bases from J, the gap between germline ends came to 3 bases. TCRdb's table, derived via immunoSEQ multiplex PCR, lists solely in-frame clones and lacks some. The sample carries tens of thousands of clones, around nine tenths recorded once. With respect to this clone: What it recognizes is unknown.

The sequenced sample was CD4+ or CD8+ T cells sorted from blood, obtained in a trial of the OX40 agonist ivuxolimab. The receptor comes from an adult with an advanced solid tumor such as melanoma, head and neck, liver or kidney cancer. V usage is TRBV2 and J usage is TRBJ2-1; unclear D gene. Here the CDR3 reads CASRGNEQFF. CDR3 nucleotides: TGTGCCAGCAGGGGCAATGAGCAGTTCTTC.